This T cell receptor (beta chain) was sequenced for a study of Ad26.COV2.S vaccination and SARS-CoV-2 variants (dated by TCRdb to the early 2020s). A note on the overall study: Vaccine-arm donors were drawn from COV1001, a multicentre, randomized, double-blind, placebo-controlled phase I-IIa trial of Ad26.COV2.S in healthy adults. Dosing of Ad26.COV2.S was intramuscular, at either 5x10^10 or 1x10^11 viral particles, delivered as one shot or as two shots spaced 56 days apart. TCRbeta repertoire sequencing was used to assess the specificity and breadth of SARS-CoV-2-reactive T cell receptors after Ad26.COV2.S vaccination. A total of 32 samples were included in the TCR-sequenced set, comprising approximately 20 Ad26.COV2.S vaccine recipients, 5 placebo recipients and 8 SARS-CoV-2 convalescent individuals. Participants in the trial were split at random into five groups of five each, receiving low-dose or high-dose Ad26.COV2.S once or twice, or else placebo on both occasions. Throughout the experiments and outcome assessment, investigators stayed blinded to trial group allocation. Summary of the overall study and its limitations: The study was not powered for comparison of responses between vaccine doses or regimens. Higher spike-specific TCR breadth was observed in Ad26.COV2.S recipients than in placebo recipients (P = 0.0014). Non-spike TCR breadth was comparable between vaccine and placebo recipients, consistent with the vaccine containing only spike. After vaccination, spike-specific CD8+ and CD4+ T cell responses were reported to show substantial breadth. The authors noted that total T cell responses may have been underestimated by the TCR breadth and depth analyses.

The immunoSEQ Assay was used to sequence TCRbeta CDR3 regions. After extraction, genomic DNA underwent amplification by bias-controlled multiplex PCR, followed by high-throughput sequencing. In the paper's pipeline: Collapsing and filtering of sequences were performed to quantify the absolute abundance of each unique TCRbeta CDR3 region. T cell fraction was estimated by normalizing TCRbeta template counts to usable DNA, which was measured by amplifying reference genes present in all nucleated cells. Repertoire TCRs were annotated as SARS-CoV-2-specific by exact matching of V gene, CDR3 amino acid sequence and J gene to a known reactive TCR set. MIRA supplied the reference SARS-CoV-2 TCR set, which was filtered for enrichment in COVID-19-positive ImmuneCODE repertoires so that public or cross-reactive TCRs were removed. Using the MIRA antigens, annotated TCRs were further analysed by specific ORF or by position within an ORF. Breadth was defined as the number of annotated unique rearrangements divided by the total number of unique productive rearrangements, and depth was defined as the summed frequency of the annotated unique rearrangements. TCR breadth was compared between groups using two-sided Wilcoxon rank-sum tests. The table comes from immuneACCESS by way of TCRdb, which keeps in-frame sequences with V and J called. Part of the clones is missing from these tables; in studies checked, under half for an unresolved V gene and the rest for unknown reasons. Clone size and the V and J calls come from that table; the DNA yielded D and trimming. This sample gives 510,000 or so clones in total; about 83% of them show up just once. Clones ranked in the top ten supply 9.5% to 15% of the sample.

On this clone: It lacks a known antigen. No much larger clone exists at a distance of one base, and base qualities are not known.

The treatment or condition label, as the study defines it: 15 to 20 received Ad26.COV2.S at low or high dose, single or two shots; 5 received placebo; per-sample allocation not given. For vaccine and placebo recipients, repertoires were sequenced using samples collected on day 63 after the first injection. Cohort 1b enrolled about two dozen adults aged 18-55 years at a single site in Boston, USA, between 29 July and 7 August 2020. Ad26.COV2.S was a replication-incompetent adenovirus type 26 vector that expressed a prefusion-stabilized SARS-CoV-2 spike protein derived from the original Wuhan strain. The CDR3 goes from the cysteine to the phenylalanine over 15 residues. The sequence is cut down to CDR3 DNA, 45 bases in frame from base 1. Deletion took 0 bases off V and 3 bases off J, with a span of 8 bases between the germline ends. Via the germline V gene, CDR1 is SGHTA and CDR2 FQGNSA.

The source is a person between 18 and 65 years old who received the Ad26.COV2.S COVID-19 vaccine or a placebo. This material consisted of peripheral blood, taken in a trial of Ad26.COV2.S vaccine versus placebo. This chain joins TRBV7-2 to TRBJ1-4; TRBD1 is a possible D gene, resting on 5 matching bases. Read as DNA, the sequence is TGTGCCAGCAGCTTAGCAGGGGCACCTAATGAAAAACTGTTTTTT. This translates into CASSLAGAPNEKLFF.